A selection of T cell receptor beta chains follows, all from one sample in a study of blood T cells in healthy people across ages. TCRdb recomputed calls from the 5' RACE reads with MiXCR, one row per CDR3 protein. Among about 780,000 distinct CDR3 sequences listed, 35% to 50% were seen once. Sequences were obtained from blood. Receptors originate from an older man in good health. Each CDR3 is given with its conserved first and last residue. Each record gives: J gene, D gene, clone size, V gene, CDR3 protein, CDR3 DNA. A D gene is named only where the DNA matches it firmly. Size tells how often a clone was seen (once, few, many) or the class of an expanded clone, and some rows leave it out.

j_call: TRBJ2-5; d_call: .; clone_size: .; v_call: TRBV6-6; cdr3_aa: CASSYLSTVEVETQYF; cdr3_nt: TGTGCCAGCAGTTACCTCAGCACGGTGGAGGTGGAGACCCAGTACTTC
j_call: TRBJ2-6; d_call: .; clone_size: few; v_call: TRBV6-2/TRBV6-3; cdr3_aa: CANSRSGANVLTF; cdr3_nt: TGTGCCAACAGCCGCTCTGGGGCCAACGTCCTGACTTTC
j_call: TRBJ2-5; d_call: .; clone_size: .; v_call: TRBV27; cdr3_aa: CASKGQGRETQYF; cdr3_nt: TGTGCCAGCAAAGGGCAGGGTAGGGAGACCCAGTACTTC
j_call: TRBJ1-4; d_call: .; clone_size: .; v_call: TRBV27; cdr3_aa: CASSPRGRVANEKLFF; cdr3_nt: TGTGCCAGCAGTCCCCGGGGACGGGTAGCGAATGAAAAACTGTTTTTT
j_call: TRBJ2-7; d_call: .; clone_size: few; v_call: TRBV6-6; cdr3_aa: CASSYSDYAPYEQYF; cdr3_nt: TGTGCCAGCAGTTACTCGGACTACGCCCCCTACGAGCAGTACTTC
j_call: TRBJ1-2; d_call: .; clone_size: .; v_call: TRBV5-1; cdr3_aa: CASSPGGILGNYGYTF; cdr3_nt: TGCGCCAGCAGCCCCGGTGGGATCCTGGGGAACTATGGCTACACCTTC
j_call: TRBJ2-3; d_call: .; clone_size: .; v_call: TRBV20-1; cdr3_aa: CSAIAHYTDTQYF; cdr3_nt: TGCAGTGCAATCGCACACTACACAGATACGCAGTATTTT
j_call: TRBJ2-7; d_call: .; clone_size: .; v_call: TRBV11-2; cdr3_aa: CASSIERVDEQYF; cdr3_nt: TGTGCCAGCAGCATAGAAAGGGTCGATGAGCAGTACTTC
j_call: TRBJ2-3; d_call: .; clone_size: few; v_call: TRBV28; cdr3_aa: CASSSFTDTQYF; cdr3_nt: TGTGCCAGCAGTTCTTTCACAGATACGCAGTATTTT
j_call: TRBJ2-6; d_call: .; clone_size: few; v_call: TRBV6-2/TRBV6-3; cdr3_aa: CASSYKVGPRANVLTF; cdr3_nt: TGTGCCAGCAGTTATAAGGTGGGGCCGCGGGCCAACGTCCTGACTTTC
j_call: TRBJ2-1; d_call: TRBD2; clone_size: .; v_call: TRBV7-3; cdr3_aa: CASSAAGSHNEQFF; cdr3_nt: TGTGCCAGCAGCGCAGCGGGAAGCCACAATGAGCAGTTCTTC
j_call: TRBJ1-1; d_call: TRBD1; clone_size: once; v_call: TRBV27; cdr3_aa: CASSLSRGTGASAFF; cdr3_nt: TGTGCCAGCAGTTTATCGAGGGGGACAGGGGCATCTGCTTTCTTT
j_call: TRBJ1-4; d_call: TRBD1; clone_size: .; v_call: TRBV30; cdr3_aa: CAWRTGLNEKLFF; cdr3_nt: TGTGCCTGGAGGACAGGGTTGAATGAAAAACTGTTTTTT
j_call: TRBJ2-4; d_call: .; clone_size: .; v_call: TRBV28; cdr3_aa: CASSLPLNIQYF; cdr3_nt: TGTGCCAGCAGCCTTCCCTTGAACATTCAGTACTTC
j_call: TRBJ2-1; d_call: .; clone_size: .; v_call: TRBV9; cdr3_aa: CASSDGLGGSYNEQFF; cdr3_nt: TGTGCCAGCAGCGACGGACTAGGGGGTTCCTACAATGAGCAGTTCTTC
j_call: TRBJ2-5; d_call: .; clone_size: many; v_call: TRBV29-1; cdr3_aa: CSVRDGQETQYF; cdr3_nt: TGCAGCGTCCGGGACGGACAAGAGACCCAGTACTTC
j_call: TRBJ1-1; d_call: .; clone_size: .; v_call: TRBV7-2; cdr3_aa: CASSEQGGQNTEAFF; cdr3_nt: TGTGCCAGCAGCGAGCAAGGGGGGCAGAACACTGAAGCTTTCTTT
j_call: TRBJ1-3; d_call: .; clone_size: many; v_call: TRBV28; cdr3_aa: CASSVQGSGNTIYF; cdr3_nt: TGTGCCAGCAGTGTTCAGGGCTCTGGAAACACCATATATTTT
j_call: TRBJ2-7; d_call: .; clone_size: few; v_call: TRBV27; cdr3_aa: CASSFKYGVGVSSYEQYF; cdr3_nt: TGTGCCAGCAGCTTCAAATATGGGGTAGGGGTCAGCTCCTACGAGCAGTACTTC
j_call: TRBJ2-1; d_call: TRBD1; clone_size: .; v_call: TRBV6-5; cdr3_aa: CASSLDRDSQYNEQFF; cdr3_nt: TGTGCCAGCAGCCTCGACCGGGACAGCCAATACAATGAGCAGTTCTTC
j_call: TRBJ2-1; d_call: TRBD2; clone_size: .; v_call: TRBV6-2/TRBV6-3; cdr3_aa: CASSYPTSGRANSYNEQFF; cdr3_nt: TGTGCCAGCAGTTATCCCACTAGCGGGAGGGCCAACTCCTACAATGAGCAGTTCTTC
j_call: TRBJ2-1; d_call: TRBD1; clone_size: few; v_call: TRBV7-2; cdr3_aa: CASRFTGGPYNEQFF; cdr3_nt: TGTGCCAGCAGATTTACAGGGGGCCCTTACAATGAGCAGTTCTTC
j_call: TRBJ2-1; d_call: TRBD2; clone_size: .; v_call: TRBV20-1; cdr3_aa: CSAETTGTTNEQFF; cdr3_nt: TGCAGTGCTGAGACAACCGGGACTACCAATGAGCAGTTCTTC
j_call: TRBJ1-6; d_call: .; clone_size: .; v_call: TRBV6-6; cdr3_aa: CASGQGEMSSPLHF; cdr3_nt: TGTGCCAGCGGCCAAGGGGAGATGAGTTCACCCCTCCACTTT
j_call: TRBJ2-3; d_call: .; clone_size: .; v_call: TRBV11-2; cdr3_aa: CASSYPVGGGTDTQYF; cdr3_nt: TGTGCCAGCAGCTACCCGGTCGGAGGAGGCACAGATACGCAGTATTTT
j_call: TRBJ2-7; d_call: TRBD2; clone_size: .; v_call: TRBV28; cdr3_aa: CASSATSGTTPTNEQYF; cdr3_nt: TGTGCCAGCAGTGCCACTAGCGGGACCACACCTACGAATGAGCAGTACTTC
j_call: TRBJ2-7; d_call: TRBD1; clone_size: many; v_call: TRBV20-1; cdr3_aa: CSARRDSYEQYF; cdr3_nt: TGCAGTGCTAGACGGGACAGCTACGAGCAGTACTTC
j_call: TRBJ2-3; d_call: TRBD2; clone_size: .; v_call: TRBV12-3/TRBV12-4; cdr3_aa: CASTRGGLTDTQYF; cdr3_nt: TGTGCCAGCACTCGCGGGGGGCTCACAGATACGCAGTATTTT
j_call: TRBJ2-7; d_call: .; clone_size: .; v_call: TRBV7-2; cdr3_aa: CASSWAMGEGYEQYF; cdr3_nt: TGTGCCAGCAGCTGGGCTATGGGGGAAGGTTACGAGCAGTACTTC
j_call: TRBJ2-5; d_call: .; clone_size: few; v_call: TRBV29-1; cdr3_aa: CSVQGGGLEQYF; cdr3_nt: TGCAGCGTCCAGGGGGGGGGTTTGGAGCAGTACTTC
j_call: TRBJ1-2; d_call: .; clone_size: .; v_call: TRBV29-1; cdr3_aa: CSVEAETGYGYTF; cdr3_nt: TGCAGCGTTGAAGCTGAGACAGGCTATGGCTACACCTTC
j_call: TRBJ1-5; d_call: .; clone_size: .; v_call: TRBV12-3/TRBV12-4; cdr3_aa: CASGPLGQPQHF; cdr3_nt: TGTGCCAGCGGGCCCCTCGGTCAGCCCCAGCATTTT
j_call: TRBJ2-3; d_call: TRBD2; clone_size: .; v_call: TRBV6-2/TRBV6-3; cdr3_aa: CASSSISPGLAGVTDTQYF; cdr3_nt: TGTGCCAGCAGCTCCATTTCCCCCGGACTAGCGGGAGTGACAGATACGCAGTATTTT
j_call: TRBJ2-3; d_call: TRBD2; clone_size: .; v_call: TRBV6-1; cdr3_aa: CASSPRTSGGRDTQYF; cdr3_nt: TGTGCCAGCAGTCCCCGGACTAGCGGGGGGCGGGATACGCAGTATTTT
j_call: TRBJ1-5; d_call: .; clone_size: .; v_call: TRBV7-2; cdr3_aa: CASSLALEDQPQHF; cdr3_nt: TGTGCCAGCAGCTTAGCGCTGGAGGATCAGCCCCAGCATTTT
j_call: TRBJ2-1; d_call: TRBD2; clone_size: .; v_call: TRBV12-3/TRBV12-4; cdr3_aa: CASRRTSGRSAAFF; cdr3_nt: TGTGCCAGCAGGCGGACTAGCGGGAGGAGTGCTGCGTTCTTC
j_call: TRBJ2-3; d_call: .; clone_size: .; v_call: TRBV10-3; cdr3_aa: CAISEIGTAISTDTQYF; cdr3_nt: TGTGCCATCAGTGAGATTGGCACAGCCATTAGCACAGATACGCAGTATTTT
j_call: TRBJ2-7; d_call: TRBD1; clone_size: many; v_call: TRBV12-3/TRBV12-4; cdr3_aa: CASSLHRGAYEQYF; cdr3_nt: TGTGCCAGCAGTTTACACAGGGGGGCCTACGAGCAGTACTTC
j_call: TRBJ2-1; d_call: TRBD2; clone_size: .; v_call: TRBV27; cdr3_aa: CASSLGLAKTGNEQFF; cdr3_nt: TGTGCCAGCAGTTTGGGACTAGCGAAAACAGGCAATGAGCAGTTCTTC
j_call: TRBJ2-7; d_call: TRBD2; clone_size: few; v_call: TRBV7-2; cdr3_aa: CASSLALPSGTSGRFWHEQYF; cdr3_nt: TGTGCCAGCAGCTTAGCCCTTCCTTCCGGGACTAGCGGGAGGTTTTGGCACGAGCAGTACTTC
j_call: TRBJ2-1; d_call: TRBD2; clone_size: .; v_call: TRBV9; cdr3_aa: CASSPRTSGGTYNEQFF; cdr3_nt: TGTGCCAGCAGCCCTCGGACTAGCGGGGGCACCTACAATGAGCAGTTCTTC
j_call: TRBJ2-3; d_call: TRBD1; clone_size: .; v_call: TRBV11-1; cdr3_aa: CASSSGTEPITDTQYF; cdr3_nt: TGTGCCAGCAGCTCCGGGACAGAGCCCATCACAGATACGCAGTATTTT
j_call: TRBJ2-1; d_call: TRBD2; clone_size: .; v_call: TRBV4-2; cdr3_aa: CASSPRAGLNEQFF; cdr3_nt: TGTGCCAGCAGCCCCCGAGCGGGACTTAATGAGCAGTTCTTC
j_call: TRBJ2-7; d_call: .; clone_size: few; v_call: TRBV13; cdr3_aa: CASSLVGQERAGEQYF; cdr3_nt: TGTGCCAGCAGCTTAGTAGGGCAGGAGAGGGCTGGCGAGCAGTACTTC